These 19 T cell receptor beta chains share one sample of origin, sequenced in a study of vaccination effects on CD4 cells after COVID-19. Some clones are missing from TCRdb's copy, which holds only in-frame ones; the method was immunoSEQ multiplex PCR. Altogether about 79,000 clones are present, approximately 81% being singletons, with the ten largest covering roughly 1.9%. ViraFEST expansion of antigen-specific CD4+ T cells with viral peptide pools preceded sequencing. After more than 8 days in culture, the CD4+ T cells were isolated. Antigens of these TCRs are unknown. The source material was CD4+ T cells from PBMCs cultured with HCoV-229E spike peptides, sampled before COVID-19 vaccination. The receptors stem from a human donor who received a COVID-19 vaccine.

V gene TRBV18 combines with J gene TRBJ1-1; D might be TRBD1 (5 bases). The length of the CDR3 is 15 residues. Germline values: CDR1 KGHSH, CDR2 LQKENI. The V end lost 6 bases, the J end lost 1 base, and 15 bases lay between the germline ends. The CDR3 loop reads CASSRGGVENTEAFF. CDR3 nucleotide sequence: TGTGCCAGCTCGCGGGGGGGGGTTGAGAACACTGAAGCTTTCTTT.

The CDR3 nucleotides are TGTGCCAGCAGTGATAAGAGGAACTCCTACTCTGGGGCCAACGTCCTGACTTTC. Protein: CASSDKRNSYSGANVLTF. The genes are TRBV6-1 and TRBJ2-6, with no clear D. Trimming stripped 3 bases from V and 0 bases from J, with 15 bases between. From germline, CDR1 is MNHNS and CDR2 SASEGT. CDR3 length equals 18 residues.

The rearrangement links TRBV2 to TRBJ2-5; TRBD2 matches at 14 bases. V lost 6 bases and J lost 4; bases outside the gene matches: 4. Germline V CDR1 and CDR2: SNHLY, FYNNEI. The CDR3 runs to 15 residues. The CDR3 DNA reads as TGTGCCAGCAGGCTGACTAGCGGGGGGGCAGAGACCCAGTACTTC. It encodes CASRLTSGGAETQYF.

CDR3 loop: CASSVRPQNTQYF. The CDR3 DNA is TGCGCCAGCAGTGTAAGGCCACAAAATACGCAGTATTTT. The chain is built from TRBV10-1 and TRBJ2-3, with D uncertain. This CDR3 is 13 amino acids long. The ends were cut back, 4 bases at V and 7 bases at J, with 12 bases in the middle. CDR1 is WNHNN, CDR2 SYGVQD, per germline (reference sequence).

CDR3 sequence reads: CSVLRGGDWSYNEQFF. CDR3 nucleotides: TGCAGCGTTCTGAGGGGAGGAGACTGGTCCTACAATGAGCAGTTCTTC. J is TRBJ2-1 and V is TRBV29-1; D might be TRBD2 (6 bases). In germline, CDR1 is SQVTM, CDR2 ANQGSEA. Trimming pared 5 bases from V and 1 base from J, leaving 18 bases between. The CDR3 length is 16 residues.

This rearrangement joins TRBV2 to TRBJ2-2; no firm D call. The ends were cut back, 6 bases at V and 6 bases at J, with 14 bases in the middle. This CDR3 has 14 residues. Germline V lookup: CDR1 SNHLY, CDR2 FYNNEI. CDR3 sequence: CASSPTMPAGELFF. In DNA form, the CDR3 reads TGTGCCAGCAGCCCCACTATGCCGGCCGGGGAGCTGTTTTTT.

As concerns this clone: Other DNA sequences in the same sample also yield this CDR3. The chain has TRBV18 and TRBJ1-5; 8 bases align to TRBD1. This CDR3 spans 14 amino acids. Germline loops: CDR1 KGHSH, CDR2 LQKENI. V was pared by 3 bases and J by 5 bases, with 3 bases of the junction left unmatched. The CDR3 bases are TGTGCCAGCTCACCCGGGACAGGATATCAGCCCCAGCATTTT. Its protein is CASSPGTGYQPQHF.

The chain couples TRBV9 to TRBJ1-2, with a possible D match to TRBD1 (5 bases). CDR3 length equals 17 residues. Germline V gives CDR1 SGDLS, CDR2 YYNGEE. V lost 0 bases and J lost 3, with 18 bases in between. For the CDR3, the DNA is TGTGCCAGCAGCGTAGGACGGTTACGGGGAGGGGACTATGGCTACACCTTC. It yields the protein CASSVGRLRGGDYGYTF. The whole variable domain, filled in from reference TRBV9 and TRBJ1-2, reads DSGVTQTPKHLITATGQRVTLRCSPRSGDLSVYWYQQSLDQGLQFLIQYYNGEERAKGNILERFSAQQFPDLHSELNLSSLELGDSALYFCASSVGRLRGGDYGYTFGSGTRLTVV.

This CDR3 reads CSVERQGQIETQYF. In DNA form, the CDR3 reads TGCAGCGTTGAGCGTCAGGGTCAAATAGAGACCCAGTACTTC. The chain combines TRBV29-1 with TRBJ2-5, with D tentatively TRBD1 (5 bases). Germline values: CDR1 SQVTM, CDR2 ANQGSEA. The CDR3 is made up of 14 amino acids. The V and J ends lost 3 bases and 4 bases respectively, with 15 bases between them.

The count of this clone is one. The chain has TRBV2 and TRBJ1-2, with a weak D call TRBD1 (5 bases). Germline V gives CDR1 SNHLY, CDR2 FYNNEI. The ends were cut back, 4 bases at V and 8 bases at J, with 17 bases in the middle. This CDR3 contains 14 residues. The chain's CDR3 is CASSVSRDQGGYTF. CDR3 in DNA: TGTGCCAGCAGTGTTAGCCGGGACCAAGGAGGCTACACCTTC.

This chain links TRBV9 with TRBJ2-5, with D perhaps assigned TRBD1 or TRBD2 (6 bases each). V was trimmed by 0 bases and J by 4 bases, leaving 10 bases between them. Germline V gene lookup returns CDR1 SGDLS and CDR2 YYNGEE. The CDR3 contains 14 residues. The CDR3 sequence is CASSVGGAGETQYF. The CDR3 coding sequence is TGTGCCAGCAGCGTAGGGGGGGCTGGAGAGACCCAGTACTTC.

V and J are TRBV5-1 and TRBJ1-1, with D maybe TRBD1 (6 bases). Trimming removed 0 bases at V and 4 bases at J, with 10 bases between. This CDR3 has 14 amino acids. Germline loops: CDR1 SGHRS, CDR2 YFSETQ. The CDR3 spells CASSLAGGGTEAFF. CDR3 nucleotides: TGCGCCAGCAGCTTGGCCGGAGGGGGCACTGAAGCTTTCTTT.

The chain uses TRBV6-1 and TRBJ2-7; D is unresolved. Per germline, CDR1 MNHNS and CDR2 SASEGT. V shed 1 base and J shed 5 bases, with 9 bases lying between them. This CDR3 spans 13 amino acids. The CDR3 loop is CASSEVVGNEQYV. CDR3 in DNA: TGTGCCAGCAGTGAAGTGGTAGGGAACGAGCAGTACGTC.

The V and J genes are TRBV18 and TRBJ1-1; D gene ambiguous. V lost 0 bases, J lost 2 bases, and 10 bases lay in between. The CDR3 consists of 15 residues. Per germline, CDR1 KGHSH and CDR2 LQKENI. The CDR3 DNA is TGTGCCAGCTCACCACCGGGCAGGAGAAACACTGAAGCTTTCTTT. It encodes CASSPPGRRNTEAFF.

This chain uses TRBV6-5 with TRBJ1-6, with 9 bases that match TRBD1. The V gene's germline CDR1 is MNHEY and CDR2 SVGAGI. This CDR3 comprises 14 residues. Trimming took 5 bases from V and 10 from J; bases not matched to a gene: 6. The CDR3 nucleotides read TGTGCCAGCAGTCGGGACAGGGACAAATCACCCCTCCACTTT. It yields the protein CASSRDRDKSPLHF.

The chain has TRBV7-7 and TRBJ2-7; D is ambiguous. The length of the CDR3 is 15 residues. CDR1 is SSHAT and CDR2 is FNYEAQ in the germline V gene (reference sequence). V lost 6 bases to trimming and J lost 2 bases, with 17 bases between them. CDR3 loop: CASSFIGECTYEQYV. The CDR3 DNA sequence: TGTGCCAGCAGTTTTATTGGAGAGTGCACCTACGAGCAGTACGTC.

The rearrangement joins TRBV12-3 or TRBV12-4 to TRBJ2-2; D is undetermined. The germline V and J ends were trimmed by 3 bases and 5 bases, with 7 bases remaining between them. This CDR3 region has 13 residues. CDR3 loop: CASSFGWTGELFF. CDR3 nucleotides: TGTGCCAGCAGTTTCGGGTGGACCGGGGAGCTGTTTTTT.

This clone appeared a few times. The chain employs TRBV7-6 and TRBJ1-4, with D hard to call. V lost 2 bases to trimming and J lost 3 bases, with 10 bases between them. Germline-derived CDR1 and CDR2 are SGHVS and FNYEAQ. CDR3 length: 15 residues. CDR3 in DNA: TGTGCCAGCAGCTTATTCAAGGCGCCTAATGAAAAACTGTTTTTT. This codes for CASSLFKAPNEKLFF.

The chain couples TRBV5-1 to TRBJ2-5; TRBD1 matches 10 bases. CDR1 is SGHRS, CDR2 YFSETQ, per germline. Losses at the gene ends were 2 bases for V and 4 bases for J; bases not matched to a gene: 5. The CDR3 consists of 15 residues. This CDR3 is CASSFSTGGLETQYF. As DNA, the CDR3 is TGCGCCAGCAGCTTCTCGACAGGGGGCTTAGAGACCCAGTACTTC.